Listed below are T cell receptor beta chains from one sample, sequenced in a study of T cell responses to AZD1222 COVID-19 vaccine. The data were produced by immunoSEQ multiplex PCR, yet TCRdb's version contains in-frame clones alone and is incomplete. The sample records some 180,000 clones, approximately 92% being singletons. Material: peripheral blood, obtained 28 days after the second dose of the MenACWY control vaccine. These receptors were collected from an adult who received the MenACWY meningococcal vaccine as a control. Each CDR3 is given with its conserved first and last residue. A D gene is named only where the DNA matches it firmly. Some rows mark clone size as missing; the rest say once, few, many or name a class of expanded clone.

d_call	j_call	clone_size	v_call	cdr3_aa	cdr3_nt
NA	TRBJ2-7	NA	TRBV19	CASSMGRRTSYEQYF	TGTGCCAGTAGTATGGGCAGGCGCACCTCCTACGAGCAGTACTTC
NA	TRBJ1-3	NA	TRBV2	CASIRGLEQAGNTIYF	TGTGCCAGCATAAGAGGGTTAGAACAGGCTGGAAACACCATATATTTT
NA	TRBJ1-5	few	TRBV28	CASSLSAQPQHF	TGTGCCAGCAGTTTATCAGCTCAGCCCCAGCATTTT
TRBD1	TRBJ1-4	NA	TRBV20-1	CSASEAKGASQEKLFF	TGCAGTGCTAGTGAGGCGAAGGGGGCGTCTCAGGAAAAACTGTTTTTT
TRBD2	TRBJ2-1	NA	TRBV4-1	CASSQDWGLAGGVF	TGCGCCAGCAGCCAAGATTGGGGACTAGCGGGGGGGGTCTTC
NA	TRBJ1-1	NA	TRBV7-9	CASSSQGNTEAFF	TGTGCCAGCAGCTCACAGGGGAACACTGAAGCTTTCTTT
NA	TRBJ2-5	NA	TRBV7-8	CASSLGQLETQYF	TGTGCCAGCAGCTTAGGACAGCTAGAGACCCAGTACTTC
NA	TRBJ1-2	NA	TRBV6-5	CASSYSRQGDRGYTF	TGTGCCAGCAGTTACTCGCGGCAGGGAGACCGTGGCTACACCTTC
NA	TRBJ2-5	NA	TRBV9	CASSPVGETQYF	TGTGCCAGCAGCCCCGTGGGGGAGACCCAGTACTTC
NA	TRBJ2-7	NA	TRBV30	CAWNWRASYEQYF	TGTGCCTGGAACTGGCGGGCCTCCTACGAGCAGTACTTC
TRBD1	TRBJ2-1	NA	TRBV5-1	CASSPGYTGGNEQFF	TGCGCCAGCAGCCCGGGATACACAGGGGGTAATGAGCAGTTCTTC
NA	TRBJ1-5	NA	TRBV28	CASSLSGGSNQPQHF	TGTGCCAGCAGTTTATCGGGGGGTAGCAATCAGCCCCAGCATTTT
NA	TRBJ1-1	NA	TRBV4-2	CASSLTPREDTEAFF	TGTGCCAGCAGCCTTACGCCGAGGGAGGACACTGAAGCTTTCTTT
NA	TRBJ1-1	NA	TRBV30	CAWSAEQGVTEAFF	TGTGCCTGGAGTGCTGAACAGGGAGTAACTGAAGCTTTCTTT
NA	TRBJ1-2	NA	TRBV5-1	CASSPGGEGYGYTF	TGCGCCAGCAGCCCCGGGGGAGAGGGCTATGGCTACACCTTC
NA	TRBJ1-1	NA	TRBV12-3/TRBV12-4	CASSLFEGTEAFF	TGTGCCAGCAGTTTATTTGAGGGCACTGAAGCTTTCTTT
NA	TRBJ1-2	NA	TRBV7-9	CASSFDGGSANYGYTF	TGTGCCAGCAGCTTTGACGGTGGATCAGCTAACTATGGCTACACCTTC
NA	TRBJ1-1	NA	TRBV4-1	CASSQEAPTGLRTEAFF	TGCGCCAGCAGCCAAGAGGCTCCTACAGGGCTCAGGACTGAAGCTTTCTTT
NA	TRBJ1-3	NA	TRBV5-1	CASSPLDRNTIYF	TGCGCCAGCAGCCCACTGGACAGAAACACCATATATTTT
TRBD2	TRBJ2-1	NA	TRBV11-3	CASSGRGPYNEQFF	TGTGCCAGCTCCGGGAGGGGACCGTATAATGAGCAGTTCTTC
NA	TRBJ1-2	NA	TRBV25-1	CASSGTVYGYTF	TGTGCCAGCAGTGGGACAGTCTATGGCTACACCTTC
TRBD1	TRBJ1-2	NA	TRBV6-5	CASSYSGTAGYTF	TGTGCCAGCAGTTACTCCGGGACAGCGGGCTACACCTTC
NA	TRBJ2-6	NA	TRBV11-1	CASSSQGSGANVLTF	TGTGCCAGCAGCTCCCAGGGTTCTGGGGCCAACGTCCTGACTTTC
TRBD1	TRBJ2-7	NA	TRBV7-2	CASSLRGQASYEQYF	TGTGCCAGCAGCTTAAGAGGACAGGCCTCCTACGAGCAGTACTTC
NA	TRBJ1-3	once	TRBV5-1	CASSFGENRAGNTIYF	TGCGCCAGCAGCTTCGGAGAAAACAGGGCTGGAAACACCATATATTTT
TRBD1	TRBJ1-2	NA	TRBV3-1/TRBV3-2	CASSKPARQGARDDGYTF	TGTGCCAGCAGCAAACCAGCGAGACAGGGGGCGCGAGACGATGGCTACACCTTC
NA	TRBJ2-2	NA	TRBV7-9	CASSLARQAAAGELFF	TGTGCCAGCAGCTTAGCTAGACAGGCAGCCGCCGGGGAGCTGTTTTTT
NA	TRBJ2-5	NA	TRBV7-9	CATRQWEETQYF	TGTGCCACCAGACAGTGGGAAGAGACCCAGTACTTC
NA	TRBJ1-1	NA	TRBV20-1	CSARGELKAFF	TGCAGTGCTAGAGGAGAGTTAAAAGCTTTCTTT
TRBD2	TRBJ2-1	NA	TRBV28	CASLPGGGVPSSYNEQFF	TGTGCCAGCCTGCCTGGCGGGGGAGTCCCAAGCTCCTACAATGAGCAGTTCTTC
NA	TRBJ1-4	NA	TRBV28	CASGQSNEKLFF	TGTGCCTCGGGACAAAGTAATGAAAAACTGTTTTTT
TRBD1	TRBJ1-4	once	TRBV10-2	CASRWDRTNEKLFF	TGCGCCAGCAGGTGGGACAGGACCAATGAAAAACTGTTTTTT
NA	TRBJ1-1	NA	TRBV6-5	CASSMDGGRAFF	TGTGCCAGCAGTATGGACGGCGGAAGAGCTTTCTTT
NA	TRBJ1-2	NA	TRBV6-6	CASSYEGLGLNYGYTF	TGTGCCAGCAGTTACGAGGGGTTGGGACTCAACTATGGCTACACCTTC
NA	TRBJ1-1	NA	TRBV5-4	CASSLELVGEAFF	TGTGCCAGCAGCTTGGAACTGGTCGGTGAAGCTTTCTTT
NA	TRBJ1-1	NA	TRBV6-5	CASRNRRGGTEAFF	TGTGCCAGCAGAAACAGGAGGGGAGGCACTGAAGCTTTCTTT
TRBD2	TRBJ2-1	NA	TRBV19	CASSIGTSGNEQFF	TGTGCCAGTAGTATAGGGACTAGCGGCAATGAGCAGTTCTTC
NA	TRBJ2-2	NA	TRBV23-1	CASSPGQGCTGELFF	TGCGCCAGCAGCCCCGGGCAGGGGTGCACCGGGGAGCTGTTTTTT
TRBD1	TRBJ1-4	NA	TRBV2	CASSAGGNEKLFF	TGTGCCAGCAGTGCAGGGGGCAATGAAAAACTGTTTTTT
NA	TRBJ2-7	NA	TRBV12-5	CASGLPDGSHYSYEQYF	TGTGCTAGTGGTTTGCCAGACGGGAGCCACTACTCCTACGAGCAGTACTTC
NA	TRBJ1-1	once	TRBV19	CASSISGRTEAFF	TGTGCCAGTAGTATTTCAGGGCGGACTGAAGCTTTCTTT
NA	TRBJ1-6	NA	TRBV6-2/TRBV6-3	CASSSGPSGSLHF	TGTGCCAGCAGCTCGGGGCCCTCAGGAAGTCTCCACTTT
NA	TRBJ2-2	NA	TRBV5-1	CASSTPRAGELFF	TGCGCCAGCAGCACCCCTAGGGCCGGGGAGCTGTTTTTT
TRBD1	TRBJ2-2	NA	TRBV7-8	CASSPKRDRANTGELFF	TGTGCCAGCAGCCCTAAGAGGGACAGGGCGAACACCGGGGAGCTGTTTTTT
NA	TRBJ2-7	NA	TRBV28	CASSLGVYEQYF	TGTGCCAGCAGTTTAGGGGTCTACGAGCAGTACTTC
NA	TRBJ2-7	NA	TRBV25-1	CASSEGEGFPYEQYF	TGTGCCAGCAGTGAAGGCGAGGGATTCCCCTACGAGCAGTACTTC
NA	TRBJ2-7	once	TRBV12-3/TRBV12-4	CASSLWVGEQYF	TGTGCCAGCAGTTTGTGGGTTGGCGAGCAGTACTTC
TRBD1	TRBJ2-3	NA	TRBV5-1	CASSVGQGLTDTQYF	TGCGCCAGCAGCGTGGGACAGGGACTGACAGATACGCAGTATTTT
NA	TRBJ1-2	NA	TRBV7-3	CASSPYPGSNYGYTF	TGTGCCAGCAGCCCTTATCCAGGGAGCAACTATGGCTACACCTTC
NA	TRBJ2-1	NA	TRBV4-3	CASSQEVFNEQFF	TGCGCCAGCAGCCAAGAGGTATTCAATGAGCAGTTCTTC
NA	TRBJ1-3	NA	TRBV30	CAWSESNSGNTIYF	TGTGCCTGGAGTGAATCGAACTCTGGAAACACCATATATTTT
TRBD1	TRBJ1-5	NA	TRBV6-5	CASRPDRGGQPQHF	TGTGCCAGCAGACCCGACAGGGGTGGTCAGCCCCAGCATTTT
NA	TRBJ2-7	NA	TRBV12-3/TRBV12-4	CASSPDRLRQYF	TGTGCCAGCAGCCCCGACAGGTTAAGGCAGTACTTC
TRBD2	TRBJ2-3	NA	TRBV6-5	CASSPLAVYNTQYF	TGTGCCAGCAGTCCCCTAGCGGTGTACAATACGCAGTATTTT
TRBD2	TRBJ2-1	NA	TRBV5-1	CASSLRASGVGSSYNEQFF	TGCGCCAGCAGCTTGAGGGCTAGCGGGGTCGGGAGCTCCTACAATGAGCAGTTCTTC
NA	TRBJ1-1	NA	TRBV28	CASSEVNTEAFF	TGTGCCAGCAGTGAGGTGAACACTGAAGCTTTCTTT